The 3 T cell receptor beta chains below all came from one sample that was sequenced in a study of T cell responses to AZD1222 COVID-19 vaccine. The protocol was immunoSEQ multiplex PCR, while the TCRdb copy is restricted to in-frame clones and leaves out a portion. This sample has over 130,000 clones; under 90% occur once, and the top ten carry 1.5% to 2%. Specimen: peripheral blood, collected 28 days after the second AZD1222 dose. The receptor set was obtained from an adult who received the AZD1222 COVID-19 vaccine.

This chain connects TRBV7-2 to TRBJ1-2; 8 nucleotides agree with TRBD1. V gave up 8 bases and J gave up 8 bases; unmatched junction bases: 16. The CDR3 consists of 15 residues. Germline V gene data show CDR1 as SGHTA and CDR2 as FQGNSA. As DNA, the CDR3 is TGTGCCAGCCTCCCCTCAGGGGGCGCTTGGAAAGGCTACACCTTC. Protein: CASLPSGGAWKGYTF.

J is TRBJ1-3 and V is TRBV4-1; weak D call: TRBD1 (5 bases). Trimming removed 0 bases from V and 4 bases from J, with 16 bases in between. The CDR3 extends over 17 amino acids. From germline, CDR1 is MGHRA and CDR2 YSYEKL. The CDR3 region is CASSQDEAPGWGNTIYF. The CDR3 DNA sequence: TGCGCCAGCAGCCAAGATGAGGCCCCAGGGTGGGGAAACACCATATATTTT.

The V gene is TRBV7-2, the J gene TRBJ2-7, with D hard to call. Trimming removed 1 base from V and 5 bases from J, with 18 bases in between. Germline CDR1 SGHTA, CDR2 FQGNSA. This CDR3 is built from 16 residues. Here the CDR3 reads CASSLGSASRANEQYV. Here the CDR3 DNA reads TGTGCCAGCAGCTTAGGGTCGGCTTCCCGCGCTAACGAGCAGTACGTC.